What follows are 10 T cell receptor beta chains derived from one specimen sequenced in a study of blood T cell repertoires in COVID-19. The assay was immunoSEQ multiplex PCR, and TCRdb's table has in-frame clones only and misses some. The sample shows 110,000 to 150,000 clones, roughly 90% of them seen only once. The sample was peripheral blood. All receptors derive from a man aged 45-65 years with active or convalescent COVID-19.

The V call is TRBV7-9, the J call TRBJ2-7; 9 bases line up with TRBD1. Looked up from germline, CDR1 is SEHNR and CDR2 is FQNEAQ (reference sequence). The CDR3 is made up of 15 amino acids. V shed 5 bases, J shed 4 bases, and the junction held 9 bases outside the gene matches. The CDR3 here is CASSHGDRGLYEQYF. The CDR3 region has the DNA TGTGCCAGCAGCCACGGTGACAGGGGGTTATACGAGCAGTACTTC.

This clone was seen a few times. The V call is TRBV6-5, the J call TRBJ1-6, with TRBD1 as a possible D gene (6 bases). Germline V gene lookup returns CDR1 MNHEY and CDR2 SVGAGI. The length of the CDR3 is 13 residues. Trimming took off 2 bases at V and 8 bases at J, with 7 bases between the two ends. As DNA, the CDR3 is TGTGCCAGCAGTTACAACAGGGATTCACCCCTCCACTTT. Its translation: CASSYNRDSPLHF.

This clone was seen once. The chain links TRBV24-1 to TRBJ1-5; 8 bases are a match to TRBD1. This CDR3 is 14 amino acids long. CDR1 and CDR2 from the germline V gene are KGHDR and SFDVKD. The J segment lost 5 bases and the V segment lost 6 bases, leaving 5 bases of the junction unmatched. CDR3 sequence reads: CATSPGQAHQPQHF. In nucleotides, the CDR3 is TGTGCCACCAGTCCGGGACAGGCCCATCAGCCCCAGCATTTT.

Many counts were recorded for this clone. The V call is TRBV6-6, the J call TRBJ1-1; TRBD1 matches 7 bases. CDR1 and CDR2 (germline): MNHNY, SVGAGI (reference sequence). This CDR3 has 13 residues. With 7 bases clipped from V and 6 bases from J, the junction kept 8 bases outside the gene matches. The DNA for the CDR3 is TGTGCCAGCAATACAGGGGAAAGGTCTGAAGCTTTCTTT. It is translated as CASNTGERSEAFF.

J is TRBJ2-5 and V is TRBV12-5, with 10 bases fitting TRBD2. Germline V lookup: CDR1 LGHNT, CDR2 FRNRAP. The CDR3 runs 17 residues. Trimming at V came to 2 bases and at J to 1 base, leaving 7 bases not matched to a gene. CDR3 sequence reads: CASGLPRASGGQETQYF. DNA for the CDR3: TGTGCTAGTGGTTTGCCGCGGGCTAGCGGGGGCCAAGAGACCCAGTACTTC.

This clone appeared once. The CDR3 sequence is CATRRVKMNTEAFF. DNA of the CDR3: TGTGCCACCAGGAGGGTGAAAATGAACACTGAAGCTTTCTTT. V and J are TRBV24-1 and TRBJ1-1; D is uncertain. V lost 7 bases and J lost 0, with 11 bases in between. This CDR3 is built from 14 residues. Germline V gene sequence: CDR1 KGHDR, CDR2 SFDVKD.

This chain uses TRBV18 with TRBJ2-7; D uncertain. CDR1 is KGHSH and CDR2 is LQKENI in the germline V gene. The germline V and J ends were trimmed by 3 bases and 6 bases, with 12 bases remaining between them. The CDR3 totals 13 residues. CDR3 in amino acids: CASSPKAGSEQYF. The DNA for the CDR3 is TGTGCCAGCTCACCCAAAGCAGGCTCCGAGCAGTACTTC.

The CDR3 region has the DNA TGTGCCAGTAGTAGCCGGGACAGGGGAGACATTCAGTACTTC. It encodes CASSSRDRGDIQYF. The V call is TRBV19, the J call TRBJ2-4, with 10 bases identical to TRBD1. The CDR3 is 14 residues long. Germline V lookup: CDR1 LNHDA, CDR2 SQIVND (reference sequence). With 4 bases clipped from V and 8 bases from J, the junction kept 5 bases outside the gene matches. Looking up the rest from reference TRBV19 and TRBJ2-4 gives the full variable domain: DGGITQSPKYLFRKEGQNVTLSCEQNLNHDAMYWYRQDPGQGLRLIYYSQIVNDFQKGDIAEGYSVSREKKESFPLTVTSAQKNPTAFYLCASSSRDRGDIQYFGAGTRLSVL.

The J gene is TRBJ2-1, the V gene TRBV24-1; TRBD1 agrees at 9 bases. Trimming at V came to 4 bases and at J to 5 bases, leaving 8 bases not matched to a gene. CDR1 KGHDR and CDR2 SFDVKD come from the germline V gene. The CDR3 has 16 residues. CDR3 nucleotides: TGTGCCACCAGTGACCTCGGACAGGGGCCAGACAATGAGCAGTTCTTC. Its protein is CATSDLGQGPDNEQFF.

This rearrangement joins TRBV6-5 to TRBJ2-2; D is undetermined. Trimming cost V 4 bases and J 8 bases, with 8 bases left between them. Germline V lookup: CDR1 MNHEY, CDR2 SVGAGI. The CDR3 contains 12 residues. The CDR3 region is CASSSLGGELFF. The CDR3 DNA sequence: TGTGCCAGCAGTTCTCTAGGTGGGGAGCTGTTTTTT.